This T cell receptor beta chain was sequenced for a study of chemoradiotherapy in HPV16-positive cancers. Notes on the study in general: Non-HPV-specific T cells did not expand in tumors during treatment, whereas candidate HPV-specific clones and E7-related motifs did.

Comment on this clone: Its target is unknown.

Measured with immunoSEQ multiplex PCR; TCRdb has only the in-frame clones, and not every one. The sample consists of around 62,000 clones, 88% of them appearing once. Between the trimmed V and J ends, which lost 0 bases and 0 bases, there was a span of 8 bases. CDR1 MNHEY and CDR2 SVGAGI come from the germline V gene. This CDR3 contains 15 residues. J is TRBJ1-2 and V is TRBV6-5; D may be TRBD1 (5 bases). The source was blood, collected from a patient who underwent chemoradiotherapy. The source of this sequence is a human donor with HPV-associated anogenital cancer. For the CDR3, the DNA is TGTGCCAGCAGTTACTCCGGGGGGGCTAACTATGGCTACACCTTC. Its protein is CASSYSGGANYGYTF.